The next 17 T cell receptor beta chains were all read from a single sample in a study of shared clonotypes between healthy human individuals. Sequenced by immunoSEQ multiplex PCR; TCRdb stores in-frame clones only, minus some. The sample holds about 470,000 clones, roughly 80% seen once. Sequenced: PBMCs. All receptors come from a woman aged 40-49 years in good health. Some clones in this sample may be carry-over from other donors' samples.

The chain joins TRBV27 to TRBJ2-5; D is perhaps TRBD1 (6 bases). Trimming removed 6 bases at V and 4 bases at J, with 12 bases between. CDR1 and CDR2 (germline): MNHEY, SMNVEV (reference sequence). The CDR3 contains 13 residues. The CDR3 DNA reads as TGTGCCAGCAGGCCAGGGGTTTTAGAGACCCAGTACTTC. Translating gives CASRPGVLETQYF.

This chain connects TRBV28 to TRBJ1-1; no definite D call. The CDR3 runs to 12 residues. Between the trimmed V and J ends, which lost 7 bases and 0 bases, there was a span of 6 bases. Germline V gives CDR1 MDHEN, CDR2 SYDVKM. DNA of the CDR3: TGTGCCAGCAACAGCATGAACACTGAAGCTTTCTTT. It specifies CASNSMNTEAFF.

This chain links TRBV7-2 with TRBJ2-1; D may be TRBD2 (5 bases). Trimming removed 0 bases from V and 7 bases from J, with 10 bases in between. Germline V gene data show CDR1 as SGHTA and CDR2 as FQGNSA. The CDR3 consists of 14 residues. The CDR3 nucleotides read TGTGCCAGCAGCTTAGCGGGAGTAAGGAATGAGCAGTTCTTC. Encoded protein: CASSLAGVRNEQFF.

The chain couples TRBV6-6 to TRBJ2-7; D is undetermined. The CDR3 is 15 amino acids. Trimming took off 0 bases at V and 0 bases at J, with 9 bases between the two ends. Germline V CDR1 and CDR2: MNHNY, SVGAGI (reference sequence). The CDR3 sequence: CASSYSIIDSYEQYF. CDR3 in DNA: TGTGCCAGCAGTTACTCGATTATAGACTCCTACGAGCAGTACTTC.

DNA of the CDR3: TGTGCCTTTGCAGTCAATGCTAATGAAAAACTGTTTTTT. It encodes CAFAVNANEKLFF. V and J are TRBV30 and TRBJ1-4; D remains unclear. This CDR3 region has 13 residues. V was trimmed by 7 bases and J by 3 bases, leaving 12 bases between them. Germline CDR1 reads GTSNPN; CDR2 reads SVGIG (reference sequence).

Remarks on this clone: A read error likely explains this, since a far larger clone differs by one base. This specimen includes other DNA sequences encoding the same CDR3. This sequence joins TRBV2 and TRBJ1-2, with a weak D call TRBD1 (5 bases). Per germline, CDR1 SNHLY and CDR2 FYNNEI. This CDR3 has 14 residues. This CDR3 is CASEGFGRSDGYTF. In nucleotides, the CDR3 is TGTGCTAGCGAGGGGTTTGGCAGGTCTGATGGCTACACCTTC.

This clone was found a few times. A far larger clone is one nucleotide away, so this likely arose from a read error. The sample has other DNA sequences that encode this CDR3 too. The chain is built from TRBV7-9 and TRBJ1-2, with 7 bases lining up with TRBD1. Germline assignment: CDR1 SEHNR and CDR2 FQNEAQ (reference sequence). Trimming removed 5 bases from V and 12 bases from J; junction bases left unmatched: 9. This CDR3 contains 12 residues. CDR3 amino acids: CASSVGQASHTF. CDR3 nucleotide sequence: TGTGCCAGCAGCGTCGGACAGGCTAGCCACACCTTC.

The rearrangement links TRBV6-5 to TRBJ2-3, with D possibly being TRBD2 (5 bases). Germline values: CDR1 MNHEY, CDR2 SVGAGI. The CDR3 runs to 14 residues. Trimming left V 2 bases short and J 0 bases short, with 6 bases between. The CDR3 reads CASSYRGSTDTQYF. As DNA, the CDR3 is TGTGCCAGCAGTTACCGGGGAAGCACAGATACGCAGTATTTT.

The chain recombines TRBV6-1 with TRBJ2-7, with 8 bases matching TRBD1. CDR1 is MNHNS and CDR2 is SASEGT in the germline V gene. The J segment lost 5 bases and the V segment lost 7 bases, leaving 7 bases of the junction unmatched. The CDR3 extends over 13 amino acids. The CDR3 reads CASTSGQGDEQYF. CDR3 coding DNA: TGTGCCAGCACATCTGGACAGGGCGACGAGCAGTACTTC.

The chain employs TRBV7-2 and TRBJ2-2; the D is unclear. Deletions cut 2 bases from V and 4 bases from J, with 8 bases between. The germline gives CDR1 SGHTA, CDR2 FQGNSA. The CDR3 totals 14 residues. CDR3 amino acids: CASSLTTRTGELFF. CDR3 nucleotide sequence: TGTGCCAGCAGCTTAACTACTCGCACCGGGGAGCTGTTTTTT.

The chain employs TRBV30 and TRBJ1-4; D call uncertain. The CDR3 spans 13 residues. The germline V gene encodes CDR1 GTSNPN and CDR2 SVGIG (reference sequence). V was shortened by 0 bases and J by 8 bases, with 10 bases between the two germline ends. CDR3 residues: CAWSVRVWEKLFF. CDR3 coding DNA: TGTGCCTGGAGTGTACGAGTTTGGGAAAAACTGTTTTTT.

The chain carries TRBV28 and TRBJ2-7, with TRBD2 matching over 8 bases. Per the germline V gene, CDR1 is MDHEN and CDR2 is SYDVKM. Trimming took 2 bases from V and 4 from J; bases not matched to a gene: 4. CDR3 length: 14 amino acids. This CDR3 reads CASSLSTSGYEQYF. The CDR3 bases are TGTGCCAGCAGTTTAAGTACTAGCGGTTACGAGCAGTACTTC.

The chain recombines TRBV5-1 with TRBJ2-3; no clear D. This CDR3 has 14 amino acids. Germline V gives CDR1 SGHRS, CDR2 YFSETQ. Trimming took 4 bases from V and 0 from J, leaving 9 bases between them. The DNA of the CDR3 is TGCGCCAGCAGCCACGACCGAAGCACAGATACGCAGTATTTT. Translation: CASSHDRSTDTQYF.

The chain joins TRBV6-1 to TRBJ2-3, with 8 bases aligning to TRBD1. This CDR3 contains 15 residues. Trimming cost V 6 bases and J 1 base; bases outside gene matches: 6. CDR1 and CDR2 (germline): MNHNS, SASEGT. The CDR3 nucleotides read TGTGCCAGCAGAGTTCCGGGACAGGGCACAGATACGCAGTATTTT. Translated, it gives CASRVPGQGTDTQYF.

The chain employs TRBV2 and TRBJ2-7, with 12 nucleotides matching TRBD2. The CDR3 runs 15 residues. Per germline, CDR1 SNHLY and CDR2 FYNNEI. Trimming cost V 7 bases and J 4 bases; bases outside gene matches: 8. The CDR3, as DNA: TGTGCCAGCAAGGGGGGTCTAGCGGGAGGGTACGAGCAGTACTTC. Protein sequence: CASKGGLAGGYEQYF.

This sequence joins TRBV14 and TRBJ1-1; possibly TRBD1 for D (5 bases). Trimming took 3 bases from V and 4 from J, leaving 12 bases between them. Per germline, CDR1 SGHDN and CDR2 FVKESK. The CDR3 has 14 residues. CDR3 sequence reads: CASSHRTGGTEAFF. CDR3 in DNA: TGTGCCAGCAGCCACAGAACGGGGGGCACTGAAGCTTTCTTT.

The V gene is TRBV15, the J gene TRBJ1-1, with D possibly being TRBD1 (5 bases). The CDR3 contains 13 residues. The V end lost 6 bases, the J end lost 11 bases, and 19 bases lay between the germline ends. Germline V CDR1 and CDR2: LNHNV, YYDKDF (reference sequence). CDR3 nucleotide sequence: TGTGCCACCAGGGACAATGGATTGAAGTGGGCTTTCTTT. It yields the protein CATRDNGLKWAFF.